One and the same sample provided the 9 T cell receptor beta chains below, sequenced in a study of blood T cell repertoires in COVID-19. Here immunoSEQ multiplex PCR was the method, and the copy in TCRdb shows in-frame clones only, minus some. The table lists 300,000 to 400,000 clones, about 90% of them singletons. Sequenced input: peripheral blood. These receptors were collected from a young woman who had recovered from COVID-19.

This rearrangement joins TRBV5-1 to TRBJ2-2, with D perhaps TRBD2 (6 bases). V was pared by 0 bases and J by 7 bases, with 13 bases between. The CDR3 contains 15 residues. Germline V gene lookup returns CDR1 SGHRS and CDR2 YFSETQ. The CDR3 loop is CASSLGADSGGELFF. CDR3 nucleotides: TGCGCCAGCAGCTTGGGGGCAGATAGCGGCGGGGAGCTGTTTTTT.

The chain couples TRBV6-1 to TRBJ2-7; tentative D call: TRBD1 (5 bases). V lost 3 bases and J lost 4, with 16 bases in between. The CDR3 contains 15 residues. Germline loops: CDR1 MNHNS, CDR2 SASEGT. CDR3 coding DNA: TGTGCCAGCAGTGAGTTGGCAGGGCTCGGGTACGAGCAGTACGTC. Its translation: CASSELAGLGYEQYV.

V usage is TRBV6-2 or TRBV6-3 and J usage is TRBJ2-7; 9 bases map to TRBD1. The CDR3 runs 18 residues. V was pared by 0 bases and J by 1 base, with 10 bases of the junction left unmatched. CDR1 and CDR2 (germline): MNHEY, SVGEGT. Here the CDR3 DNA reads TGTGCCAGCAGTTACTCGATTCGGGACAGGGAGGATTCCTACGAGCAGTACGTC. It is translated as CASSYSIRDREDSYEQYV.

This clone was counted once. The chain couples TRBV5-6 to TRBJ2-1; 8 nucleotides align to TRBD2. The J segment lost 4 bases and the V segment lost 4 bases, leaving 4 bases of the junction unmatched. Per germline, CDR1 SGHDT and CDR2 YYEEEE. The CDR3 length is 14 residues. For the CDR3, the DNA is TGTGCCAGCAGCGGCGGGACTAGGTACAATGAGCAGTTCTTC. Protein product: CASSGGTRYNEQFF.

This rearrangement joins TRBV11-3 to TRBJ2-2; 8 nucleotides agree with TRBD1. V dropped 5 bases and J dropped 4; count of bases not matched to a gene: 6. The CDR3 is 15 residues long. The germline gives CDR1 SGHNT, CDR2 YENEEA. The CDR3 loop is CASSPGGQVTGELFF. The CDR3 DNA is TGTGCCAGCAGCCCCGGGGGACAGGTCACCGGGGAGCTGTTTTTT. The full variable domain, in which reference TRBV11-3 and TRBJ2-2 provide the parts outside the CDR3, is EAGVVQSPRYKIIEKKQPVAFWCNPISGHNTLYWYLQNLGQGPELLIRYENEEAVDDSQLPKDRFSAERLKGVDSTLKIQPAELGDSAVYLCASSPGGQVTGELFFGEGSRLTVL.

This chain connects TRBV11-2 to TRBJ2-7, with D possibly matching TRBD2 (6 bases). Germline CDR1 SGHAT, CDR2 FQNNGV. The CDR3 covers 14 residues. Trimming removed 3 bases from V and 5 bases from J, with 14 bases in between. The DNA for the CDR3 is TGTGCCAGCAGCTTGGGGGGAAACGGGGACGAGCAGTACGTC. Its translation: CASSLGGNGDEQYV.

The rearrangement uses TRBV10-3 and TRBJ1-5; no clear D gene. V was cut by 0 bases and J by 1 base, with 7 bases left in between. CDR3 size: 15 residues. The V gene's germline CDR1 is ENHRY and CDR2 SYGVKD. The DNA for the CDR3 is TGTGCCATCAGTGAGTCAATGGAGAGCAATCAGCCCCAGCATTTT. Its protein is CAISESMESNQPQHF.

This chain joins TRBV28 and TRBJ1-1; the D gene is possibly TRBD1 (5 bases). Germline V CDR1 and CDR2: MDHEN, SYDVKM. Trimming took off 3 bases at V and 11 bases at J, with 10 bases between the two ends. There are 11 residues in the CDR3. CDR3 sequence reads: CASSLGWGAFF. Here the CDR3 DNA reads TGTGCCAGCAGTTTGGGTTGGGGCGCTTTCTTT.

V and J are TRBV11-2 and TRBJ2-2; TRBD2 is a possible D gene (6 bases). The CDR3 consists of 14 residues. Per germline, CDR1 SGHAT and CDR2 FQNNGV. Trimming left V 5 bases short and J 2 bases short, with 9 bases between. The CDR3 region has the DNA TGTGCCAGCAGCGCGGGACCAAACACCGGGGAGCTGTTTTTT. Protein: CASSAGPNTGELFF.